This entry lists 22 T cell receptor beta chains sequenced from one sample in a study of OX40 agonist ivuxolimab in advanced cancers. Clones were sequenced by immunoSEQ multiplex PCR, and TCRdb holds only the in-frame ones, with some missing. This table holds 70,000 to 95,000 clones, 80% to 90% found once. The material was CD4+ or CD8+ T cells sorted from blood, obtained in a trial of the OX40 agonist ivuxolimab. The origin of the receptors is an adult with an advanced solid tumor such as melanoma, head and neck, liver or kidney cancer.

The chain carries TRBV9 and TRBJ2-3; TRBD1 agrees at 10 bases. This CDR3 has 17 residues. Germline CDR1 reads SGDLS; CDR2 reads YYNGEE. V lost 0 bases, J lost 3 bases, and 7 bases stayed unmatched. The CDR3 sequence is CASSVATRTGGTDTQYF. Here the CDR3 DNA reads TGTGCCAGCAGCGTAGCTACTAGGACAGGGGGAACAGATACGCAGTATTTT.

V usage is TRBV28 and J usage is TRBJ1-2, with D unresolved. Germline V CDR1 and CDR2: MDHEN, SYDVKM. With 2 bases removed from V and 7 bases from J, the gap between germline ends came to 17 bases. This CDR3 region has 15 residues. CDR3 protein: CASSLPSGWAPGYTF. The CDR3 coding sequence is TGTGCCAGCAGTTTACCATCAGGATGGGCGCCTGGCTACACCTTC.

The CDR3 reads CASSLERLTEAFF. The CDR3 DNA reads TGTGCCAGCAGCTTAGAGAGGCTCACTGAAGCTTTCTTT. The genes are TRBV7-3 and TRBJ1-1; D gene unclear. Germline assignment: CDR1 SGHTA and CDR2 FQGTGA. Trimming shortened V by 2 bases and J by 4 bases, and 8 bases separated the two germline ends. The CDR3 spans 13 residues.

In nucleotides, the CDR3 is TGCGCCAGCAGCGAGGGACCCACGAGCTCCTACAATGAGCAGTTCTTC. It specifies CASSEGPTSSYNEQFF. The chain recombines TRBV5-1 with TRBJ2-1; either TRBD1 or TRBD2 may fit D (5 bases each). This CDR3 contains 16 residues. Germline V lookup: CDR1 SGHRS, CDR2 YFSETQ. Trimming cost V 4 bases and J 0 bases, with 14 bases left between them.

This clone was observed a single time. This chain joins TRBV30 and TRBJ2-1, with 12 bases lining up with TRBD2. Trimming took 8 bases from V and 6 from J; bases not matched to a gene: 8. Germline-derived CDR1 and CDR2 are GTSNPN and SVGIG (reference sequence). This CDR3 is 14 amino acids long. CDR3 protein: CAGRLAGALNEQFF. The DNA of the CDR3 is TGTGCCGGTAGACTAGCGGGAGCTCTCAATGAGCAGTTCTTC.

The V gene is TRBV4-2, the J gene TRBJ2-7; 9 positions match TRBD2. Germline V lookup: CDR1 LGHNA, CDR2 YNFKEQ. The V and J ends lost 2 bases and 4 bases, in that order; junction bases with no gene match: 6. The CDR3 has 15 residues. The CDR3 DNA reads TGTGCCAGCAGCCAATCCCTAGCGGGAAGTTACGAGCAGTACTTC. Translation gives CASSQSLAGSYEQYF.

This rearrangement joins TRBV19 to TRBJ2-7; 7 nucleotides line up with TRBD2. The germline V gene has CDR1 LNHDA and CDR2 SQIVND (reference sequence). V shed 3 bases and J 4 bases; nucleotides not matched to a gene: 3. This CDR3 is 13 amino acids long. The CDR3 loop is CASSIGREYEQYF. In nucleotides, the CDR3 is TGTGCCAGTAGTATTGGGCGGGAGTACGAGCAGTACTTC.

This sequence joins TRBV19 and TRBJ2-7; no reliable D call. This CDR3 contains 12 residues. CDR1 LNHDA and CDR2 SQIVND come from the germline V gene (reference sequence). Trimming left V 6 bases short and J 0 bases short, with 6 bases between. CDR3 loop: CASSLSSYEQYF. Written as DNA, the CDR3 is TGTGCCAGTAGCTTAAGCTCCTACGAGCAGTACTTC.

This chain connects TRBV6-1 to TRBJ2-7; tentatively, D is TRBD2 (5 bases). Trimming took off 3 bases at V and 5 bases at J, with 17 bases between the two ends. The CDR3 is 15 residues long. Germline CDR1 MNHNS, CDR2 SASEGT. The CDR3 protein is CASSDSRDFLDEQYF. CDR3 DNA sequence: TGTGCCAGCAGTGATTCACGGGATTTTTTGGACGAGCAGTACTTC.

The chain couples TRBV10-3 to TRBJ1-4; 8 nucleotides line up with TRBD1. Germline CDR1 ENHRY, CDR2 SYGVKD. With 6 bases clipped from V and 4 bases from J, the junction kept 7 bases outside the gene matches. There are 15 residues in the CDR3. The CDR3 sequence is CAIRDREEGNEKLFF. The CDR3 nucleotides are TGTGCCATCAGGGACAGGGAAGAGGGTAATGAAAAACTGTTTTTT.

J is TRBJ1-2 and V is TRBV6-5; maybe TRBD1 (5 bases). The CDR3 is 12 residues long. Germline V gene sequence: CDR1 MNHEY, CDR2 SVGAGI. Trimming took off 7 bases at V and 8 bases at J, with 14 bases between the two ends. The CDR3 DNA follows: TGTGCCAGCACCCAGAGGGGTGACGGCTACACCTTC. Its translation is CASTQRGDGYTF.

This clone was seen a single time. V and J are TRBV5-4 and TRBJ1-1; TRBD1 might be the D (5 bases). The CDR3 runs 15 residues. The germline V gene encodes CDR1 SGHNT and CDR2 YYREEE (reference sequence). V lost 0 bases and J lost 1, with 10 bases in between. In DNA form, the CDR3 reads TGTGCCAGCAGCTTGGGGGGGGTTTCGAACACTGAAGCTTTCTTT. Its protein is CASSLGGVSNTEAFF.

The chain couples TRBV7-9 to TRBJ2-5; possibly TRBD1 for D (6 bases). Germline loops: CDR1 SEHNR, CDR2 FQNEAQ (reference sequence). V lost 8 bases, J lost 0 bases, and 7 bases lay in between. The CDR3 extends over 12 amino acids. The CDR3 loop is CASGTNQETQYF. In DNA form, the CDR3 reads TGTGCCAGCGGGACAAACCAAGAGACCCAGTACTTC.

This sequence joins TRBV10-3 and TRBJ1-1, with D possibly TRBD1 on 5 matching bases. CDR1 ENHRY and CDR2 SYGVKD come from the germline V gene. The V and J ends lost 4 bases and 1 base respectively, with 7 bases between them. This CDR3 region has 13 residues. CDR3 amino acids: CAISGGGNTEAFF. Written as DNA, the CDR3 is TGTGCCATCAGTGGCGGGGGGAACACTGAAGCTTTCTTT.

The rearrangement links TRBV29-1 to TRBJ2-3, with 9 positions matching TRBD2. The CDR3 totals 14 residues. The V and J ends lost 5 bases and 1 base, in that order; junction bases with no gene match: 4. Germline CDR1 reads SQVTM; CDR2 reads ANQGSEA. CDR3 in DNA: TGCAGCGTTTTAGCGGGAGAGGGCACAGATACGCAGTATTTT. Protein: CSVLAGEGTDTQYF.

This chain joins TRBV4-2 and TRBJ2-3, with 7 bases aligning to TRBD1. The CDR3 has 15 residues. From germline, CDR1 is LGHNA and CDR2 YNFKEQ. After removal of 0 bases from V and 8 bases from J, the junction contained 8 bases not matched to a gene. CDR3 sequence (DNA): TGTGCCAGCAGCCAAGAATCGACAACAGGGGCTACGCAGTATTTT. Its translation: CASSQESTTGATQYF.

The chain employs TRBV6-5 and TRBJ1-5, with D possibly matching TRBD1 (6 bases). V gave up 6 bases and J gave up 3 bases, with 12 bases separating them. Germline lookup yields CDR1 MNHEY and CDR2 SVGAGI. There are 14 residues in the CDR3. CDR3 region: CASSPTGTNQPQHF. The CDR3 coding sequence is TGTGCCAGCAGCCCTACAGGGACCAATCAGCCCCAGCATTTT.

This rearrangement joins TRBV5-4 to TRBJ2-1; D is ambiguous. The CDR3 has 13 amino acids. CDR1 SGHNT and CDR2 YYREEE come from the germline V gene (reference sequence). V lost 4 bases and J lost 12, with 17 bases in between. CDR3 region: CASSPPSEERQFF. CDR3 DNA sequence: TGTGCCAGCAGCCCGCCTAGTGAGGAGAGGCAGTTCTTC. The full variable domain, completed using reference TRBV5-4 and TRBJ2-1, is ETGVTQSPTHLIKTRGQQVTLRCSSQSGHNTVSWYQQALGQGPQFIFQYYREEENGRGNFPPRFSGLQFPNYSSELNVNALELDDSALYLCASSPPSEERQFFGPGTRLTVL.

This chain connects TRBV13 to TRBJ2-7; the match to TRBD1 covers 9 bases. V was clipped by 4 bases and J by 1 base; unmatched bases: 5. The CDR3 sequence is 15 residues long. Germline values: CDR1 PRHDT, CDR2 FYEKMQ (reference sequence). The CDR3 sequence is CASSSHGTGSYEQYF. CDR3 DNA: TGTGCCAGCAGCTCCCACGGGACAGGGTCCTACGAGCAGTACTTC.

The rearrangement links TRBV19 to TRBJ2-2, with TRBD1 matching 7 bases. The CDR3 consists of 14 residues. Per the germline V gene, CDR1 is LNHDA and CDR2 is SQIVND (reference sequence). Trimming at V came to 6 bases and at J to 3 bases, leaving 4 bases not matched to a gene. CDR3: CASSDRVDTGELFF. The CDR3 DNA reads as TGTGCCAGTAGCGACAGGGTTGACACCGGGGAGCTGTTTTTT. Combining the CDR3 with reference TRBV19 and TRBJ2-2 gives the whole variable domain DGGITQSPKYLFRKEGQNVTLSCEQNLNHDAMYWYRQDPGQGLRLIYYSQIVNDFQKGDIAEGYSVSREKKESFPLTVTSAQKNPTAFYLCASSDRVDTGELFFGEGSRLTVL.

The chain employs TRBV2 and TRBJ2-2; 7 positions agree with TRBD1. Trimming removed 6 bases from V and 2 bases from J; junction bases left unmatched: 3. Germline V gene data show CDR1 as SNHLY and CDR2 as FYNNEI. There are 14 residues in the CDR3. The CDR3: CASRAGGNTGELFF. Here the CDR3 DNA reads TGTGCCAGCAGAGCAGGGGGAAACACCGGGGAGCTGTTTTTT.

V gene TRBV18 combines with J gene TRBJ2-1; 9 bases align to TRBD1. CDR1 and CDR2 (germline): KGHSH, LQKENI. V lost 2 bases and J lost 2; bases outside the gene matches: 1. The CDR3 runs 15 residues. In DNA form, the CDR3 reads TGTGCCAGCTCACCAGGGACAGGGACCTACAATGAGCAGTTCTTC. This translates into CASSPGTGTYNEQFF.